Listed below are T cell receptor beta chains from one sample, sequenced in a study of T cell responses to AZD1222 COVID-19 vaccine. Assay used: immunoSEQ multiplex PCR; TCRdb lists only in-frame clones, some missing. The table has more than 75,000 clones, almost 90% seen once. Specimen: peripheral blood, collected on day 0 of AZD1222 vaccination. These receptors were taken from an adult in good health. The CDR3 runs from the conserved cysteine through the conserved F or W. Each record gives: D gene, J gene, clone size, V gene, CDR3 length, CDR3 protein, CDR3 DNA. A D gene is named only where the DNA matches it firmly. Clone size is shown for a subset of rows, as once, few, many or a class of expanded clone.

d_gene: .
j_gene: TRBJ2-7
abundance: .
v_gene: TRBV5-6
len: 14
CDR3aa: CASSLGWGTYEQYF
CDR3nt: TGTGCCAGCAGCTTGGGTTGGGGCACCTACGAGCAGTACTTC

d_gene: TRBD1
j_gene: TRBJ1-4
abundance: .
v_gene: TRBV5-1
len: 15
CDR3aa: CASSSRTGVGEKLFF
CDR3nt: TGCGCCAGCAGCTCGCGGACAGGAGTGGGGGAAAAACTGTTTTTT

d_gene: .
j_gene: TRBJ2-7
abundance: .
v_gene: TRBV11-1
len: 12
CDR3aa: CASSLAEYEQYF
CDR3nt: TGTGCCAGCAGCTTAGCAGAGTACGAGCAGTACTTC

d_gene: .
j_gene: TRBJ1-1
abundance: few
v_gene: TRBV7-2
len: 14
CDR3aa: CASSLVPMNTEAFF
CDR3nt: TGTGCCAGCAGCTTAGTACCGATGAACACTGAAGCTTTCTTT

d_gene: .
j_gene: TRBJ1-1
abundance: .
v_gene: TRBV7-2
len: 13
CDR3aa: CASRSPGRTEAFF
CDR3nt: TGTGCCAGCAGGAGTCCAGGGAGGACTGAAGCTTTCTTT

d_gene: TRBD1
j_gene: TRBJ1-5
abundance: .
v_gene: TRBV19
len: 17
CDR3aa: CASSIGPGTGINQPQHF
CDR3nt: TGTGCCAGTAGTATAGGGCCCGGGACAGGGATAAATCAGCCCCAGCATTTT

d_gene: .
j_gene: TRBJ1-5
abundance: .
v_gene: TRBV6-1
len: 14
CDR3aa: CASSEPGRDQPQHF
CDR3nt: TGTGCCAGCAGTGAGCCGGGTAGGGATCAGCCCCAGCATTTT

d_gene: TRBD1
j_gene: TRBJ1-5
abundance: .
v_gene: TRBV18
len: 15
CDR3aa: CASSRGGQKDQPQHF
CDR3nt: TGTGCCAGCTCCCGGGGGGGACAGAAGGATCAGCCCCAGCATTTT

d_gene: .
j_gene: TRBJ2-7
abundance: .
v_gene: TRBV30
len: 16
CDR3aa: CAWSKNRGGPSYEQYF
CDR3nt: TGTGCCTGGAGTAAAAACAGGGGAGGCCCTTCTTACGAGCAGTACTTC

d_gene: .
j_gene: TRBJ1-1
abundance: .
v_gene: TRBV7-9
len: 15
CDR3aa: CASSFPQRGDTEAFF
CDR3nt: TGTGCCAGCAGCTTCCCCCAAAGGGGGGACACTGAAGCTTTCTTT

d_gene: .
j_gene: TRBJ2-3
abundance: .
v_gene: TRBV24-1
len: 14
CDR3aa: CATSDHSTAGTQYF
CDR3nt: TGTGCCACCAGTGACCATAGCACCGCGGGTACGCAGTATTTT

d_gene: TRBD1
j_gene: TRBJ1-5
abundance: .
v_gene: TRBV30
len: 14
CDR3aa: CAWSEGQGAEPQHF
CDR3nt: TGTGCCTGGAGTGAAGGACAGGGGGCCGAGCCCCAGCATTTT

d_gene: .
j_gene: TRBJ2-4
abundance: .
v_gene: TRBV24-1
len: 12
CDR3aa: CATSRGENIQYF
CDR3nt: TGTGCCACCAGTAGGGGGGAAAACATTCAGTACTTC

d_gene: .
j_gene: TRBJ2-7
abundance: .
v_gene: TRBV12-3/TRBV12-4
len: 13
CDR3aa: CASSYGSSYEQYF
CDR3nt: TGTGCCAGCAGTTATGGGAGCTCCTACGAGCAGTACTTC

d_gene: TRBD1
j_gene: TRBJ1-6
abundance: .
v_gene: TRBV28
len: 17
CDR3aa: CASSSPGQRSYNSPLHF
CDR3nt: TGTGCCAGCAGTTCCCCGGGACAGAGGTCCTATAATTCACCCCTCCACTTT

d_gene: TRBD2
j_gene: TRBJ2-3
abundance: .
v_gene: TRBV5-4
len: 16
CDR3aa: CASSVGTSGSTDTQYF
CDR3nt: TGTGCCAGCAGCGTCGGGACTAGCGGGTCCACAGATACGCAGTATTTT

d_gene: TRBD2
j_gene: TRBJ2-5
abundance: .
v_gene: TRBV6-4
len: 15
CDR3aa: CAITPSGSPPETQYF
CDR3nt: TGTGCCATCACCCCGAGCGGGAGTCCTCCAGAGACCCAGTACTTC

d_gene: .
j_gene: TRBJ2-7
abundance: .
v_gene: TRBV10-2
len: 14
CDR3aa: CASSILGINYEQYF
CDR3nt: TGCGCCAGCAGTATACTAGGAATTAACTACGAGCAGTACTTC

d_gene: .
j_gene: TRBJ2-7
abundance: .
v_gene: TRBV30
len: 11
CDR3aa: CAWSVNYEQYF
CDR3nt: TGTGCCTGGAGTGTAAACTACGAGCAGTACTTC

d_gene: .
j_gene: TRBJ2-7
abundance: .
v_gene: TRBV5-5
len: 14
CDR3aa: CASSLVGETYEQYF
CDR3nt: TGTGCCAGCAGCTTGGTGGGAGAGACCTACGAGCAGTACTTC

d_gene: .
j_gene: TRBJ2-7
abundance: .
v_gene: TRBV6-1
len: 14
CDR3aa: CASSDMSPSYEQYF
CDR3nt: TGTGCCAGCAGTGATATGTCCCCCTCCTACGAGCAGTACTTC

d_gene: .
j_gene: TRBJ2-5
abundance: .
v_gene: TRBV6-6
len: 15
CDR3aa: CASRGGGAGQETQYF
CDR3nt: TGTGCCAGCAGGGGAGGGGGCGCGGGGCAAGAGACCCAGTACTTC

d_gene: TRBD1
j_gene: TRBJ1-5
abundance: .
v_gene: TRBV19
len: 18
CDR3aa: CASSRPQDRGFGNQPQHF
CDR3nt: TGTGCCAGTAGTAGGCCTCAGGACAGGGGGTTTGGCAATCAGCCCCAGCATTTT

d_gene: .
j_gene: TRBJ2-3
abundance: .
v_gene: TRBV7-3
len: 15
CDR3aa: CASSSASGRTDTQYF
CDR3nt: TGTGCCAGCAGCTCCGCCAGCGGAAGAACAGATACGCAGTATTTT

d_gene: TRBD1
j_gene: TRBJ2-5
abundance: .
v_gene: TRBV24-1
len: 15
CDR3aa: CATSEWTGNQETQYF
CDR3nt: TGTGCCACCAGTGAGTGGACAGGGAACCAAGAGACCCAGTACTTC

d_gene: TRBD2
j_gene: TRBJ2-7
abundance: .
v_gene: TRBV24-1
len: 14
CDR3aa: CATSETSGSGEQYF
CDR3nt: TGTGCCACCAGTGAAACTAGCGGGAGTGGCGAGCAGTACTTC

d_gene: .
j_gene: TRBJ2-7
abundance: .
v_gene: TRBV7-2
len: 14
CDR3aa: CASSYAGPSYEQYF
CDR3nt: TGTGCCAGCAGCTACGCGGGGCCCTCCTACGAGCAGTACTTC

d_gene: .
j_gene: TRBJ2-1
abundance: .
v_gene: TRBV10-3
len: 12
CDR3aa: CAISELDGEQFF
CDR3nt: TGTGCCATCAGTGAGTTAGATGGAGAGCAGTTCTTC

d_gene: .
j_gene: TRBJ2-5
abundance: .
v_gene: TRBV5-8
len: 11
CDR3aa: CASRGQETQYF
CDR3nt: TGTGCCAGCAGGGGTCAAGAGACCCAGTACTTC

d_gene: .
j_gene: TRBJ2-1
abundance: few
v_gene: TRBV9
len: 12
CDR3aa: CASSSHEDEQFF
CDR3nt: TGTGCCAGCAGCTCCCACGAGGATGAGCAGTTCTTC

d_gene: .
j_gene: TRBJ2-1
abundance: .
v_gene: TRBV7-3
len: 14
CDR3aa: CASSPGGSYNEQFF
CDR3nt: TGTGCCAGCAGCCCCGGGGGCTCCTACAATGAGCAGTTCTTC

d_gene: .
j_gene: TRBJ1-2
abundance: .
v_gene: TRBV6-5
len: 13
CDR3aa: CASSYSAGYGYTF
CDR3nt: TGTGCCAGCAGTTACTCGGCAGGGTACGGCTACACCTTC

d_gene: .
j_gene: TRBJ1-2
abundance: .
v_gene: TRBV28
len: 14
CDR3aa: CASSQGPPLYGYTF
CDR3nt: TGTGCCAGCAGCCAGGGCCCCCCACTCTATGGCTACACCTTC

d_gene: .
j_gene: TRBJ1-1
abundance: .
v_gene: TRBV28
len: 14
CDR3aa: CASSPAGVVTEAFF
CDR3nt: TGTGCCAGCAGCCCCGCAGGGGTTGTCACTGAAGCTTTCTTT

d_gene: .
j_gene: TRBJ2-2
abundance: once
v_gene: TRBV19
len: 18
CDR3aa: CASSIVGGFRENTGELFF
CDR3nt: TGTGCCAGTAGTATCGTCGGGGGATTCAGGGAAAACACCGGGGAGCTGTTTTTT

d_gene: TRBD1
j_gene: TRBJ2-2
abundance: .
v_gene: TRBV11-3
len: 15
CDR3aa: CASSWGTGAPGELFF
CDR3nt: TGTGCCAGCAGCTGGGGGACAGGGGCTCCCGGGGAGCTGTTTTTT

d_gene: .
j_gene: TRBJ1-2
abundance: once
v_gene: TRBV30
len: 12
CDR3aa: CAWRDRSYGYTF
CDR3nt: TGTGCCTGGCGGGACCGCAGCTATGGCTACACCTTC